This passage covers 20 T cell receptor beta chains from one sample sequenced in a study of cytomegalovirus exposure and HLA in healthy donors. 60 Vbeta and 13 Jbeta primers were used in PCR. The table came from immunoSEQ multiplex PCR; TCRdb's copy has only in-frame clones and leaves some out. The sample has about 110,000 clones; roughly 78% are singletons. The specimen sequenced was PBMCs. The receptors stem from a woman in her 30s in good health and CMV-seronegative.

This chain joins TRBV10-2 and TRBJ2-7, with TRBD2 identical over 8 bases. Germline lookup yields CDR1 WSHSY and CDR2 SAAADI. This CDR3 has 14 residues. Trimming cost V 4 bases and J 3 bases; bases outside gene matches: 5. Written as DNA, the CDR3 is TGCGCCAGCAGTGTAATAGCGGGGTTCTACGAGCAGTACTTC. Its translation: CASSVIAGFYEQYF.

This chain links TRBV30 with TRBJ2-1, with 9 bases fitting TRBD2. Trimming removed 4 bases from V and 4 bases from J; junction bases left unmatched: 8. CDR1 is GTSNPN, CDR2 SVGIG, per germline (reference sequence). The CDR3 length is 15 residues. The CDR3 here is CAWNWREGGYNEQFF. In DNA, the CDR3 is TGTGCCTGGAATTGGCGGGAGGGCGGATACAATGAGCAGTTCTTC.

This clone was found a few times. The rearrangement joins TRBV7-2 to TRBJ1-4; D possibly corresponds to TRBD1 (6 bases). Trimming left V 4 bases short and J 5 bases short, with 14 bases between. CDR3 size: 15 residues. The germline V gene has CDR1 SGHTA and CDR2 FQGNSA. As DNA, the CDR3 is TGTGCCAGCAGCTCAAGGACAGACCCAAATGAAAAACTGTTTTTT. Its translation is CASSSRTDPNEKLFF.

The chain employs TRBV19 and TRBJ2-3; possibly TRBD2 for D (5 bases). V was clipped by 0 bases and J by 4 bases, with 14 bases between them. This CDR3 contains 16 residues. CDR1 is LNHDA and CDR2 is SQIVND in the germline V gene (reference sequence). CDR3 coding DNA: TGTGCCAGTAGTATAGATCTGAGAGGGAGTGCAGATACGCAGTATTTT. Encoded protein: CASSIDLRGSADTQYF.

This chain links TRBV18 with TRBJ2-5; D is undetermined. With 2 bases removed from V and 5 bases from J, the gap between germline ends came to 6 bases. This CDR3 spans 12 amino acids. The V gene's germline CDR1 is KGHSH and CDR2 LQKENI. CDR3 bases: TGTGCCAGCTCACCAGATCAGGAGACCCAGTACTTC. It yields the protein CASSPDQETQYF.

The chain couples TRBV5-4 to TRBJ2-7; TRBD1 aligns across 8 bases. CDR1 is SGHNT, CDR2 YYREEE, per germline (reference sequence). The CDR3 runs 17 residues. The trim removed 4 bases at V and 0 bases at J, leaving 12 bases unmatched. The CDR3 here is CASSPPPDRENSYEQYF. In DNA form, the CDR3 reads TGTGCCAGCAGCCCCCCCCCGGACAGGGAAAACTCCTACGAGCAGTACTTC.

The table lists this clone with a few counts. The chain recombines TRBV28 with TRBJ1-2, with 7 positions matching TRBD1. Trimming cost V 5 bases and J 7 bases; bases outside gene matches: 7. The CDR3 has 13 amino acids. Germline-derived CDR1 and CDR2 are MDHEN and SYDVKM. The CDR3 reads CASSTRTGRGYTF. As DNA, the CDR3 is TGTGCCAGCAGTACTCGGACAGGTCGTGGCTACACCTTC.

This chain uses TRBV30 with TRBJ1-5, with D hard to call. V dropped 3 bases and J dropped 2 bases, with 11 bases sitting between them. Per the germline V gene, CDR1 is GTSNPN and CDR2 is SVGIG (reference sequence). The CDR3 is 14 residues long. The CDR3 spells CAWSHSGGNQPQHF. For the CDR3, the DNA is TGTGCCTGGAGCCACAGTGGCGGCAATCAGCCCCAGCATTTT.

The chain carries TRBV7-2 and TRBJ2-7; 12 positions match TRBD1. J lost 3 bases, V lost 5 bases, and 5 bases had no gene match. The CDR3 loop spans 15 amino acids. CDR1 is SGHTA, CDR2 FQGNSA, per germline. Written as DNA, the CDR3 is TGTGCCAGCAGCCCCCGGGACAGGGGGCGCTACGAGCAGTACTTC. It encodes CASSPRDRGRYEQYF.

The rearrangement joins TRBV12-5 to TRBJ2-2, with 7 bases identical to TRBD2. The CDR3 consists of 15 residues. CDR1 is LGHNT, CDR2 FRNRAP, per germline. With V trimmed by 3 bases and J by 6 bases, 7 bases remained unmatched. The CDR3 nucleotides read TGTGCTAGTGGTTTTGGACTAGAGACTCCCGGGGAGCTGTTTTTT. The encoded protein is CASGFGLETPGELFF. Looking up the rest from reference TRBV12-5 and TRBJ2-2 gives the full variable domain: DARVTQTPRHKVTEMGQEVTMRCQPILGHNTVFWYRQTMMQGLELLAYFRNRAPLDDSGMPKDRFSAEMPDATLATLKIQPSEPRDSAVYFCASGFGLETPGELFFGEGSRLTVL.

The chain joins TRBV6-1 to TRBJ2-1; weak D call: TRBD1 (5 bases). Germline V gene sequence: CDR1 MNHNS, CDR2 SASEGT. V gave up 10 bases and J gave up 2 bases, with 15 bases separating them. The CDR3 runs 14 residues. The CDR3 DNA reads TGTGCCACCAGCCCCTGGGGCCCCTACAATGAGCAGTTCTTC. Translating it yields CATSPWGPYNEQFF.

This clone showed up just a few times. The gene calls are TRBV28 and TRBJ1-1; D call uncertain. Germline CDR1 reads MDHEN; CDR2 reads SYDVKM. V lost 2 bases and J lost 0, with 4 bases in between. The CDR3 consists of 13 residues. CDR3 residues: CASSLGLNTEAFF. The CDR3 DNA reads as TGTGCCAGCAGTTTAGGCCTGAACACTGAAGCTTTCTTT. The whole variable domain, filled in from reference TRBV28 and TRBJ1-1, reads DVKVTQSSRYLVKRTGEKVFLECVQDMDHENMFWYRQDPGLGLRLIYFSYDVKMKEKGDIPEGYSVSREKKERFSLILESASTNQTSMYLCASSLGLNTEAFFGQGTRLTVV.

The chain joins TRBV2 to TRBJ1-5, with D possibly being TRBD1 (5 bases). Trimming pared 7 bases from V and 1 base from J, leaving 8 bases between. Germline V gene lookup returns CDR1 SNHLY and CDR2 FYNNEI. This CDR3 has 13 residues. CDR3 amino acids: CASTGGSNQPQHF. CDR3 in DNA: TGTGCCAGCACCGGGGGGAGCAATCAGCCCCAGCATTTT. The full variable domain, in which reference TRBV2 and TRBJ1-5 provide the parts outside the CDR3, is EPEVTQTPSHQVTQMGQEVILRCVPISNHLYFYWYRQILGQKVEFLVSFYNNEISEKSEIFDDQFSVERPDGSNFTLKIRSTKLEDSAMYFCASTGGSNQPQHFGDGTRLSIL.

This chain joins TRBV5-6 and TRBJ1-1, with D maybe TRBD1 (5 bases). Trimming left V 0 bases short and J 2 bases short, with 11 bases between. Germline V gives CDR1 SGHDT, CDR2 YYEEEE. This CDR3 has 15 residues. CDR3 loop: CASSLAWTPNTEAFF. In DNA, the CDR3 is TGTGCCAGCAGCTTGGCGTGGACACCAAACACTGAAGCTTTCTTT.

Only a few counts were recorded for this clone. This sequence joins TRBV2 and TRBJ1-5; 8 nucleotides align to TRBD1. Germline values: CDR1 SNHLY, CDR2 FYNNEI. The CDR3 covers 15 residues. Losses at the gene ends were 2 bases for V and 7 bases for J; bases not matched to a gene: 7. The CDR3 reads CASSELRGQAQPQHF. For the CDR3, the DNA is TGTGCCAGCAGTGAACTTAGGGGACAGGCACAGCCCCAGCATTTT.

The chain links TRBV27 to TRBJ1-5; D ambiguous. Germline CDR1 reads MNHEY; CDR2 reads SMNVEV (reference sequence). V was trimmed by 3 bases and J by 11 bases, leaving 14 bases between them. The CDR3 sequence is 13 residues long. CDR3 residues: CASSFIPREAQHF. Here the CDR3 DNA reads TGTGCCAGCAGTTTCATCCCCCGGGAAGCCCAGCATTTT.

V and J are TRBV21-1 and TRBJ1-1. TRBV21-1 is recorded as a pseudogene. The CDR3 has 16 amino acids. CDR3 sequence reads: CASNPRVPPENTEAFF. CDR3 in DNA: TGTGCCAGCAACCCGCGGGTTCCCCCGGAGAACACTGAAGCTTTCTTT.

This clone showed up just a few times. V gene TRBV4-1 combines with J gene TRBJ2-7, with D perhaps TRBD2 (5 bases). Trimming left V 0 bases short and J 3 bases short, with 12 bases between. This CDR3 has 15 amino acids. Germline V CDR1 and CDR2: MGHRA, YSYEKL. CDR3 loop: CASSQERTDYYEQYF. CDR3 in DNA: TGCGCCAGCAGCCAAGAGAGAACAGACTACTACGAGCAGTACTTC.

The rearrangement joins TRBV16 to TRBJ2-5; 7 nucleotides line up with TRBD2. CDR1 is KGHSY and CDR2 is FQNENV in the germline V gene. This CDR3 has 13 residues. V was pared by 0 bases and J by 11 bases, with 6 bases of the junction left unmatched. The CDR3 reads CASSQSLDGRQYF. The CDR3 DNA is TGTGCCAGCAGCCAATCGCTCGACGGGAGGCAGTACTTC.

The V gene is TRBV28, the J gene TRBJ2-3, with D perhaps matching TRBD2 (5 bases). The germline gives CDR1 MDHEN, CDR2 SYDVKM. Trimming removed 4 bases from V and 3 bases from J, with 14 bases in between. This CDR3 has 15 amino acids. CDR3 sequence: CASSSLLRRTDTQYF. In DNA, the CDR3 is TGTGCCAGCAGTTCACTACTAAGGAGGACAGATACGCAGTATTTT.